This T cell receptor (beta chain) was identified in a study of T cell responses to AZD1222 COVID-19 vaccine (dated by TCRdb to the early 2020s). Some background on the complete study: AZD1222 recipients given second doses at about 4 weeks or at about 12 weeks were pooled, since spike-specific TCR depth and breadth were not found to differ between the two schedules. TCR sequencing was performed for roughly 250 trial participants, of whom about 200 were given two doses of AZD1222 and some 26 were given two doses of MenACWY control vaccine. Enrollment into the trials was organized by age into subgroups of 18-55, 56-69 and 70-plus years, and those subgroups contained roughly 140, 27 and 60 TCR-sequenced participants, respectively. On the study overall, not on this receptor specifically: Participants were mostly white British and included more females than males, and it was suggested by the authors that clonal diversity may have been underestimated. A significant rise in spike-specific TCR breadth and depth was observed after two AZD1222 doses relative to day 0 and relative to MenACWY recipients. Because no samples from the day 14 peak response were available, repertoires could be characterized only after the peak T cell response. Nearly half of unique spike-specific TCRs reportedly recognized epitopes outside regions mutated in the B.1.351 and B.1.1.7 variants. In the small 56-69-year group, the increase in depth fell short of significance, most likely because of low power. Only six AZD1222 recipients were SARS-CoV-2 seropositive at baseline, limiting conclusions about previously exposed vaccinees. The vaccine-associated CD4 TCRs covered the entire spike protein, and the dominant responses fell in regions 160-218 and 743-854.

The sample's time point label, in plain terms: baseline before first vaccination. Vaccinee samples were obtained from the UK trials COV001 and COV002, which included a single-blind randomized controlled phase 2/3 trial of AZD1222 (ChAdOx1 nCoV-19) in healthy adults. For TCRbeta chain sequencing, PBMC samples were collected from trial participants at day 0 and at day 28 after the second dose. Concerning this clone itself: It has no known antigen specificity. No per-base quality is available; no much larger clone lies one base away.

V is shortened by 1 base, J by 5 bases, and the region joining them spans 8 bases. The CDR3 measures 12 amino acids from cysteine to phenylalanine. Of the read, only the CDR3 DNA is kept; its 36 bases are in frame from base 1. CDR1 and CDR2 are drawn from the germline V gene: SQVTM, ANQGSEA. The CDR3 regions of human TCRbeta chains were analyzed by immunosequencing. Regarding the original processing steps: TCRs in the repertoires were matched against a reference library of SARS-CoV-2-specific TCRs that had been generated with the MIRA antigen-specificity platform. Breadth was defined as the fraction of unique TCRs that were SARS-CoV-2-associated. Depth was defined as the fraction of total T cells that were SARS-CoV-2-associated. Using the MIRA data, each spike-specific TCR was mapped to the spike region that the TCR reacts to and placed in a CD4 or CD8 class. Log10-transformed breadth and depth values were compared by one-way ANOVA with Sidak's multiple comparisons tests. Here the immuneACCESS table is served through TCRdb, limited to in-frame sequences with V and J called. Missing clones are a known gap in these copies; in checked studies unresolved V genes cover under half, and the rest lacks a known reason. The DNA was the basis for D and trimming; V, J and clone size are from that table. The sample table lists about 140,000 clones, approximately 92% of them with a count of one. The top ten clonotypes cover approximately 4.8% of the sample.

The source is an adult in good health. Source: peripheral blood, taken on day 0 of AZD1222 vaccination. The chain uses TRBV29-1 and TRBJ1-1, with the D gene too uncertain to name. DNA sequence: TGCAGCGTTGAAGTCGTGACGACTGAAGCTTTCTTT. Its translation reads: CSVEVVTTEAFF. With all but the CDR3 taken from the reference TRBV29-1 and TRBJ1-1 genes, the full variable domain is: SAVISQKPSRDICQRGTSLTIQCQVDSQVTMMFWYRQQPGQSLTLIATANQGSEATYESGFVIDKFPISRPNLTFSTLTVSNMSPEDSSIYLCSVEVVTTEAFFGQGTRLTVV.